The next 2 T cell receptor beta chains were all read from a single sample in a study of T-cell reconstitution after alpha-beta-depleted transplantation in children. Construction of the TCRbeta library involved unique molecular identifiers. TCRdb independently ran MiXCR on the PCR reads; one entry per CDR3 protein. The table lists 230,000 or so distinct CDR3 sequences, 9.7% of them singletons. The input for sequencing was PBMCs from the stem cell graft donor, taken from the stem cell graft. Receptors were obtained from a human donor who donated a stem cell graft to a child with SCID.

This clonotype appeared many times. Here the CDR3 reads CASSPLAGEPNEQFF. CDR3 sequence (DNA): TGTGCCAGCAGCCCCCTAGCGGGTGAACCTAATGAGCAGTTCTTC. V and J are TRBV4-2 and TRBJ2-1; 8 bases agree with TRBD2. The CDR3 runs to 15 residues. From germline, CDR1 is LGHNA and CDR2 YNFKEQ. The junction had 9 bases not matched to a gene; V was cut back by 4 bases and J by 7 bases.

This clonotype was recorded many times. The V call is TRBV11-3, the J call TRBJ2-2; D perhaps matches TRBD1 (8 bases). This CDR3 is built from 16 residues. Germline-derived CDR1 and CDR2 are SGHNT and YENEEA. V dropped 5 bases and J dropped 6 bases, with 19 bases sitting between them. DNA of the CDR3: TGTGCCAGCAGCCGGACACAGGGGGGGGAATCCGGGGAGCTGTTTTTT. Protein: CASSRTQGGESGELFF.